One and the same sample provided the 12 T cell receptor beta chains below, sequenced in a study of T cells after posttransplantation cyclophosphamide. TCRdb's copy holds only in-frame clones and misses some; the assay was immunoSEQ multiplex PCR. There are fewer than 60,000 clones in the sample; approximately 94% occur only once, and 2.9% lies in the top ten. Input material: PBMCs. These receptors came from a woman aged 25 to 39 in good health and a related stem cell transplant donor.

The rearrangement joins TRBV7-9 to TRBJ1-2; TRBD1 is a possible D gene (6 bases). Germline V gene data show CDR1 as SEHNR and CDR2 as FQNEAQ (reference sequence). V lost 2 bases and J lost 4, with 26 bases in between. This CDR3 has 19 amino acids. The CDR3 DNA sequence: TGTGCCAGCAGCTTACCCCGATTTGATACAGGGTTCCATTCCTATGGCTACACCTTC. It encodes CASSLPRFDTGFHSYGYTF.

The chain uses TRBV7-9 and TRBJ1-6; perhaps TRBD1 as D (6 bases). Germline assignment: CDR1 SEHNR and CDR2 FQNEAQ (reference sequence). Trimming pared 4 bases from V and 7 bases from J, leaving 17 bases between. The CDR3 totals 16 residues. DNA of the CDR3: TGTGCCAGCAGCTCTACAGGGCGCGGTGGCAATTCACCCCTCCACTTT. Residues: CASSSTGRGGNSPLHF.

The chain recombines TRBV29-1 with TRBJ1-5, with D possibly matching TRBD1 (5 bases). From germline, CDR1 is SQVTM and CDR2 ANQGSEA. V lost 4 bases to trimming and J lost 7 bases, with 11 bases between them. The CDR3 consists of 12 residues. CDR3 in amino acids: CSVGGGEQPQHF. CDR3 bases: TGCAGCGTTGGGGGCGGGGAACAGCCCCAGCATTTT.

V gene TRBV18 combines with J gene TRBJ2-2; no clear D gene. Germline V gives CDR1 KGHSH, CDR2 LQKENI. The CDR3 runs to 13 residues. V was trimmed by 5 bases and J by 4 bases, leaving 8 bases between them. DNA of the CDR3: TGTGCCAGCTCAACACTTATCACCGGGGAGCTGTTTTTT. Translated: CASSTLITGELFF.

The gene calls are TRBV2 and TRBJ1-1; 7 bases are shared with TRBD1. The CDR3 extends over 16 amino acids. Germline V gene sequence: CDR1 SNHLY, CDR2 FYNNEI. J was trimmed by 1 base and V by 5 bases; bases with no gene match: 10. The CDR3 region is CASSPHGDRANTEAFF. CDR3 nucleotides: TGTGCCAGCAGTCCCCATGGTGACAGGGCGAACACTGAAGCTTTCTTT.

The genes are TRBV2 and TRBJ2-1; 9 bases line up with TRBD2. Losses at the gene ends were 6 bases for V and 10 bases for J; bases not matched to a gene: 7. Germline values: CDR1 SNHLY, CDR2 FYNNEI. The CDR3 consists of 13 residues. Written as DNA, the CDR3 is TGTGCCAGCAGGGAGCGGGGGGTAGGGGAGCAGTTCTTC. Amino acid sequence: CASRERGVGEQFF.

This chain's CDR3 is CASSLRGSGNYNEQFF. CDR3 nucleotides: TGTGCCAGCAGCTTAAGAGGGTCTGGGAACTACAATGAGCAGTTCTTC. The chain uses TRBV11-2 and TRBJ2-1; tentatively, D is TRBD2 (5 bases). The length of the CDR3 is 16 residues. The V and J ends lost 2 bases and 3 bases respectively, with 14 bases between them. Germline V gene sequence: CDR1 SGHAT, CDR2 FQNNGV.

The V gene is TRBV19, the J gene TRBJ2-7; 9 positions agree with TRBD1. CDR1 and CDR2 (germline): LNHDA, SQIVND (reference sequence). This CDR3 spans 14 amino acids. J gave up 2 bases and V 5 bases, and 4 bases lay outside the gene matches. The DNA of the CDR3 is TGTGCCAGTAGTCCGGACAGGGGTACCTACGAGCAGTACTTC. Amino acids: CASSPDRGTYEQYF.

The genes are TRBV6-5 and TRBJ2-1, with 9 bases identical to TRBD2. The CDR3 loop spans 15 amino acids. The germline V gene encodes CDR1 MNHEY and CDR2 SVGAGI. V shed 6 bases and J 7 bases; nucleotides not matched to a gene: 10. The CDR3 reads CASSSPSGVRNEQFF. For the CDR3, the DNA is TGTGCCAGCAGCTCGCCTAGCGGGGTTAGGAATGAGCAGTTCTTC.

The genes are TRBV4-3 and TRBJ2-1, with 8 bases that match TRBD2. The CDR3 consists of 18 residues. The V gene end was trimmed by 3 bases and the J gene end by 3 bases; junction bases not matched to a gene: 13. Per the germline V gene, CDR1 is LGHNA and CDR2 is YSLEER. The CDR3 coding sequence is TGCGCCAGCAGCCATAGGAGTAAGCGGGGGATTCACTACAATGAGCAGTTCTTC. Residues: CASSHRSKRGIHYNEQFF.

The count of this clone is one. This chain joins TRBV5-1 and TRBJ2-1, with D perhaps TRBD2 (7 bases). The CDR3 has 13 residues. CDR1 SGHRS and CDR2 YFSETQ come from the germline V gene. V lost 5 bases and J 4 bases, leaving 10 bases between the germline ends. CDR3 loop: CASRGGGYNEQFF. The DNA of the CDR3 is TGCGCCAGCAGAGGGGGGGGGTACAATGAGCAGTTCTTC. Supplemented by reference TRBV5-1 and TRBJ2-1, the full variable domain reads KAGVTQTPRYLIKTRGQQVTLSCSPISGHRSVSWYQQTPGQGLQFLFEYFSETQRNKGNFPGRFSGRQFSNSRSEMNVSTLELGDSALYLCASRGGGYNEQFFGPGTRLTVL.

The chain uses TRBV9 and TRBJ2-1; 11 nucleotides line up with TRBD2. This CDR3 has 15 residues. V shed 3 bases and J 9 bases; nucleotides not matched to a gene: 8. The germline gives CDR1 SGDLS, CDR2 YYNGEE. CDR3 protein: CASSGNSGGAIEQFF. The CDR3 region has the DNA TGTGCCAGCAGCGGGAATAGCGGGGGGGCTATTGAGCAGTTCTTC.